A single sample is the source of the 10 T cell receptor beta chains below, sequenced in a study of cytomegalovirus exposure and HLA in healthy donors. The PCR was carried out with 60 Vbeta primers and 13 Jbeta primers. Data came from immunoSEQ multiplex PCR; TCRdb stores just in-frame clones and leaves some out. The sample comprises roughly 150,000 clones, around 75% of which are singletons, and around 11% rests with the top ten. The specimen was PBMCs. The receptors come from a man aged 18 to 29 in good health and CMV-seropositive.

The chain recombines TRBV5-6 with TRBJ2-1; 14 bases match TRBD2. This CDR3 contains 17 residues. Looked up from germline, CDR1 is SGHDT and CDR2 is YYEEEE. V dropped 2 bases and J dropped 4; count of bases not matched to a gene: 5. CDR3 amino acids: CASSFRTSGRIYNEQFF. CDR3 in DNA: TGTGCCAGCAGCTTTAGGACTAGCGGGAGGATTTACAATGAGCAGTTCTTC.

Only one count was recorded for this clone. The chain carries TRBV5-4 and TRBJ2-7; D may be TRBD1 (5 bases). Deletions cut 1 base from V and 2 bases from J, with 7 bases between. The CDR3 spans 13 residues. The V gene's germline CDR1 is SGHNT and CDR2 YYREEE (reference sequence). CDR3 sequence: CASSLTGAYEQYF. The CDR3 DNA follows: TGTGCCAGCAGCTTGACAGGAGCCTACGAGCAGTACTTC.

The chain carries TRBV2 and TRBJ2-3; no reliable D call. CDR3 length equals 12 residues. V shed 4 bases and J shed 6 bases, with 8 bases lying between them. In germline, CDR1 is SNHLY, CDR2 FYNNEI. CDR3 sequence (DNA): TGTGCCAGCAGTGTTTATCTCGATACGCAGTATTTT. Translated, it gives CASSVYLDTQYF.

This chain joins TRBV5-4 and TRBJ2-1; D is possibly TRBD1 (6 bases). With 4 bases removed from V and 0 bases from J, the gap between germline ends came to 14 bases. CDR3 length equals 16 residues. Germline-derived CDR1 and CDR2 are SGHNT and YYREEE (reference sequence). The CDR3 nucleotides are TGTGCCAGCAGCCCGAGACAGGATACCTCCTACAATGAGCAGTTCTTC. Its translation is CASSPRQDTSYNEQFF.

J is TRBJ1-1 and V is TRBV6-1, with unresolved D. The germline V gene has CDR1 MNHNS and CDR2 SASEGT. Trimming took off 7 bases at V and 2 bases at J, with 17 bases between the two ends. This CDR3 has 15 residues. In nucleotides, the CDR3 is TGTGCCAGCATTTCACCGGGAAGGGTTAACACTGAAGCTTTCTTT. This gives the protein CASISPGRVNTEAFF.

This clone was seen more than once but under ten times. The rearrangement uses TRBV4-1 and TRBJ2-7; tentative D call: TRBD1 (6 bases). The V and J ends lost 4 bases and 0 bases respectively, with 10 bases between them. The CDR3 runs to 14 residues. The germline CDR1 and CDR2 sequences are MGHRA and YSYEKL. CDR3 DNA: TGCGCCAGCAGCCCCGGACAGCCCTCCTACGAGCAGTACTTC. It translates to CASSPGQPSYEQYF.

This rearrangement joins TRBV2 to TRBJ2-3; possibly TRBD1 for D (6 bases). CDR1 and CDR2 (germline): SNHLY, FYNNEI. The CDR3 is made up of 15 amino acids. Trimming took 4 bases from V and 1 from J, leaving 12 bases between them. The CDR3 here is CASSGRGGGTDTQYF. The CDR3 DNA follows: TGTGCCAGCAGTGGGCGAGGGGGAGGCACAGATACGCAGTATTTT.

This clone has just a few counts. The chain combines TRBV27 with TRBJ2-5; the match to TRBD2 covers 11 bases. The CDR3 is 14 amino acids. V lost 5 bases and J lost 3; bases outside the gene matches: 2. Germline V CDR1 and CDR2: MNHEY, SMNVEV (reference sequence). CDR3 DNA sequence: TGTGCCAGCAGTGGGGGACTAGCGGAAGAGACCCAGTACTTC. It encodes CASSGGLAEETQYF.

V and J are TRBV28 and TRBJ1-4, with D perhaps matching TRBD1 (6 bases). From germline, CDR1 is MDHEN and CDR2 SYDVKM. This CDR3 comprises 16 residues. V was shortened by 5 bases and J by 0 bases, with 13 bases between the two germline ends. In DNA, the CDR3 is TGTGCCAGCAGTCCTAACAGGGAAGCAACTAATGAAAAACTGTTTTTT. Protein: CASSPNREATNEKLFF.

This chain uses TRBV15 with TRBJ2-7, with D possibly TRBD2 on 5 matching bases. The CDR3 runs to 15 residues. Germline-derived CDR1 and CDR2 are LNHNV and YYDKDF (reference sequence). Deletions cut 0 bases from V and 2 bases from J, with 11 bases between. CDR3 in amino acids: CATSRDLGSTYEQYF. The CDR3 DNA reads TGTGCCACCAGCAGAGATCTAGGGAGCACCTACGAGCAGTACTTC.